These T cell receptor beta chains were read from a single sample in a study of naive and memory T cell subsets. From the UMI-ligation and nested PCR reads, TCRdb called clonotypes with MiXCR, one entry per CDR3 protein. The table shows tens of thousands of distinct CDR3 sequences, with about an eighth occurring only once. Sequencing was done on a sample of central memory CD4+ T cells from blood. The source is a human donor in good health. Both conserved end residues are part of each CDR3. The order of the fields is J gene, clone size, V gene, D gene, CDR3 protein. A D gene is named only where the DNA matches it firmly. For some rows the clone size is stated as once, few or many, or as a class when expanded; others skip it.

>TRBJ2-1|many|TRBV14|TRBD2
CASSPIGSGRAYNEQFF
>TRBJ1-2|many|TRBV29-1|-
CSVLPGVSENGYTF
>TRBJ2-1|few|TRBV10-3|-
CAISDGYSYNEQFF
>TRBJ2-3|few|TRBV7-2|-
CASSIRVADTQYF
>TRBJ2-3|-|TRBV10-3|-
CAISDRTASTDTQYF
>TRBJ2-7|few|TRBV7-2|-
CASSPSRSYEQYF
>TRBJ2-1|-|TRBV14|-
CASSQVPRGPYNEQFF
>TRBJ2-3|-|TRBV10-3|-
CAISRTETSTDTQYF
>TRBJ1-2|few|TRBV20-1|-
CSAKNGEQSVYGYTF
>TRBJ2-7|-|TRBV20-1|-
CSARDWGTYEQYF
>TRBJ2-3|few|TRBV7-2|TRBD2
CASSQGLAGGRNTQYF
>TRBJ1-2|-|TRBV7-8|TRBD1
CASSLMIASQGHGYTF
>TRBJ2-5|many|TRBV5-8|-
CASSYDRTQETQYF
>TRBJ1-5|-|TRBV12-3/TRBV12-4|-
CASSSRGAYDSNQPQHF
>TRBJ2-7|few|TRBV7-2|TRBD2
CASSYPGLAASYEQYF
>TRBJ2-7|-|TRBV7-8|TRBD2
CASSLRLADPYEQYF
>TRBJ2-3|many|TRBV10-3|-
CAITAGFRTDTQYF
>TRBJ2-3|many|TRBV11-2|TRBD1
CASSNRDRYTDTQYF
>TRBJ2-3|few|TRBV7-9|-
CASSLIGGADTQYF
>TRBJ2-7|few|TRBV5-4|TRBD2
CASSRPAAGGLYEQYF
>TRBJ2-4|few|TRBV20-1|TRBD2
CSARDGTSGRRNIQYF
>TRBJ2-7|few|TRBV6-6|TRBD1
CASSGTGQSYEQYF
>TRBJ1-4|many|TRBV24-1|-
CATSEGRTSYEKLFF
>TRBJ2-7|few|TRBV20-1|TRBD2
CSAREISGRGYEQYF
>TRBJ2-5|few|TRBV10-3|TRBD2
CAINPGTSGSWTQETQYF
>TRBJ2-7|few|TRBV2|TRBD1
CASLGGPGQGASYEQYF
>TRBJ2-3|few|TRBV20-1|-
CSARVGSYADTQYF
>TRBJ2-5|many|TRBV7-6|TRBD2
CASSLTVPSGSLVRETQYF
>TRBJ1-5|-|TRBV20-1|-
CSAIGSKVANQPQHF
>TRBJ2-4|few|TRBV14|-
CASSHQKLAKNIQYF
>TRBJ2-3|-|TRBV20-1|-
CSARAAADTQYF
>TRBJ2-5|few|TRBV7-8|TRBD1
CASSAYRGHQETQYF
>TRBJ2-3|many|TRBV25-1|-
CASSWGDTQYF
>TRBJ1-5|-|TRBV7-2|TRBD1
CASSSTGDNQPQHF
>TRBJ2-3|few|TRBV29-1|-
CSVEGQGWNTQYF
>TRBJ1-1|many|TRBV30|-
CAWKSMNTEAFF
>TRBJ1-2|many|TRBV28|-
CATSTNYGYTF